The clone carrying this T cell receptor beta chain was recorded at least ten times. Its specificity is unknown. The germline gives CDR1 DFQATT, CDR2 SNEGSKA (reference sequence). The CDR3 is made up of 17 amino acids. Trimming took off 3 bases at V and 0 bases at J, with 18 bases between the two ends. Stated time point: pre-sensitization, week 0. Treatment reported: therapeutic diphenylcyclopropenone sensitization with weekly scalp DPC. Donation of samples came from alopecia patients who were 18 to 70 years old and suitable for DPC. Blood, whole and unfractionated, served as the source for total RNA extraction. This entry belongs to a study of human T cells and chemical hapten exposure. For the study at large: All patients underwent weekly scalp dosing with diphenylcyclopropenone for the full roughly 22-week study.

The study, taken as a whole, reports: Relative to controls, expanded TCRs formed significantly more large CDR3 similarity clusters.

In TCRdb, the RACE reads were re-called with MiXCR into one record per CDR3 protein. This repertoire shows 35,000 to 50,000 distinct CDR3 sequences, about 10% found once; its top ten account for about 6.5%. The V and J genes are TRBV20-1 and TRBJ2-1; D possibly matches TRBD1 or TRBD2 (6 bases each). This specimen consisted of whole blood, obtained in connection with sensitization to the hapten diphenylcyclopropenone (DPC). The source is a man aged 25 to 40 with alopecia areata. Some clones in this sample may be carry-over from other donors' samples. The chain's CDR3 is CSARPLGGASSYNEQFF. The CDR3 DNA reads as TGCAGTGCTAGGCCTCTCGGGGGCGCTAGCTCCTACAATGAGCAGTTCTTC.